Following are 25 T cell receptor beta chains from one sample sequenced in a study of beta chain features in type 1 diabetes. The investigators reverse transcribed all of the isolated RNA, so they sequenced expressed TCRB transcripts. The assay was immunoSEQ multiplex PCR, and TCRdb's table has in-frame clones only and misses some. The profile shows a few hundred thousand clones, over 10% of them singletons. The sequenced sample consisted of naive CD4+ T cells from blood. These receptors originate from a man between 18 and 35 years old in good health.

V usage is TRBV29-1 and J usage is TRBJ1-4; 9 nucleotides agree with TRBD1. Trimming removed 5 bases from V and 11 bases from J; junction bases left unmatched: 12. In germline, CDR1 is SQVTM, CDR2 ANQGSEA. The CDR3 covers 14 residues. This chain's CDR3 is CSVQITGGLSKLFF. CDR3 bases: TGCAGCGTTCAGATCACAGGGGGCCTTTCTAAACTGTTTTTT.

This clone was seen only a few times. This chain links TRBV28 with TRBJ2-5, with 8 bases that match TRBD1. The CDR3 extends over 15 amino acids. With 3 bases clipped from V and 9 bases from J, the junction kept 12 bases outside the gene matches. The germline V gene encodes CDR1 MDHEN and CDR2 SYDVKM. The DNA for the CDR3 is TGTGCCAGCAGTTTGGGACAGGTGTACTTTGGGGCCCAGTACTTC. Its translation: CASSLGQVYFGAQYF.

V is TRBV7-2 and J is TRBJ2-3; D may be TRBD2 (5 bases). Germline V gene data show CDR1 as SGHTA and CDR2 as FQGNSA. V was pared by 5 bases and J by 1 base, with 13 bases between. The CDR3 is 15 residues long. The CDR3 bases are TGTGCCAGCAGCCGAGAGCGGTTCGGCACAGATACGCAGTATTTT. As protein: CASSRERFGTDTQYF.

This chain links TRBV7-9 with TRBJ2-5; 7 bases are a match to TRBD2. With 8 bases clipped from V and 4 bases from J, the junction kept 16 bases outside the gene matches. CDR3 length: 16 residues. Germline loops: CDR1 SEHNR, CDR2 FQNEAQ (reference sequence). CDR3 residues: CASEIAVGGPGETQYF. The CDR3 DNA reads TGTGCCAGCGAAATAGCAGTGGGAGGGCCGGGAGAGACCCAGTACTTC.

This clone has only a few counts. This chain links TRBV19 with TRBJ2-7, with a possible D match to TRBD1 (6 bases). The CDR3 is made up of 14 amino acids. The ends were cut back, 6 bases at V and 3 bases at J, with 15 bases in the middle. The germline CDR1 and CDR2 sequences are LNHDA and SQIVND (reference sequence). CDR3 loop: CASSPQGRGYEQYF. The DNA for the CDR3 is TGTGCCAGTAGCCCACAGGGAAGGGGCTACGAGCAGTACTTC.

This clone was detected a few times. CDR3: CATRVIGGRTGELFF. DNA for the CDR3: TGCGCCACCCGAGTTATCGGGGGAAGAACCGGGGAGCTGTTTTTT. The chain links TRBV4-1 to TRBJ2-2, with TRBD2 as a possible D gene (6 bases). CDR1 MGHRA and CDR2 YSYEKL come from the germline V gene. The CDR3 sequence is 15 residues long. With 10 bases removed from V and 5 bases from J, the gap between germline ends came to 20 bases.

This clone was recorded a few times. The CDR3 loop is CASSRGASGFQETQYF. CDR3 nucleotides: TGCGCCAGCAGCCGAGGGGCTAGCGGGTTCCAAGAGACCCAGTACTTC. The chain is built from TRBV4-3 and TRBJ2-5; 8 bases fit TRBD2. With 4 bases clipped from V and 1 base from J, the junction kept 8 bases outside the gene matches. CDR3 length: 16 residues. Germline V lookup: CDR1 LGHNA, CDR2 YSLEER.

CDR3 nucleotide sequence: TGTGCCAGCAGCGTTCGGGATTCACGAGAAAAACTGTTTTTT. Translation gives CASSVRDSREKLFF. V and J are TRBV9 and TRBJ1-4; D not resolved. Deletions cut 2 bases from V and 8 bases from J, with 13 bases between. Germline assignment: CDR1 SGDLS and CDR2 YYNGEE. This CDR3 spans 14 amino acids. The full variable domain, with the rest looked up from reference TRBV9 and TRBJ1-4, is DSGVTQTPKHLITATGQRVTLRCSPRSGDLSVYWYQQSLDQGLQFLIQYYNGEERAKGNILERFSAQQFPDLHSELNLSSLELGDSALYFCASSVRDSREKLFFGSGTQLSVL.

This sequence joins TRBV15 and TRBJ2-7; D is possibly TRBD2 (6 bases). Deletions cut 4 bases from V and 6 bases from J, with 16 bases between. Germline-derived CDR1 and CDR2 are LNHNV and YYDKDF (reference sequence). The CDR3 totals 14 residues. CDR3 region: CATSTAGTAGEQYF. The CDR3 DNA reads as TGTGCCACCAGCACCGCGGGGACCGCCGGCGAGCAGTACTTC.

J is TRBJ2-7 and V is TRBV10-3; D not certain. The CDR3 loop spans 13 amino acids. Germline loops: CDR1 ENHRY, CDR2 SYGVKD. V lost 5 bases and J 2 bases, leaving 10 bases between the germline ends. Here the CDR3 DNA reads TGTGCCATCAGTCCAACAGAGACCTACGAGCAGTACTTC. Translating gives CAISPTETYEQYF.

There are a few counts of this clone. The V and J genes are TRBV4-3 and TRBJ1-2; the D is unclear. The CDR3 totals 14 residues. V lost 0 bases to trimming and J lost 4 bases, with 9 bases between them. Germline V lookup: CDR1 LGHNA, CDR2 YSLEER. The CDR3 reads CASSQEREGYGYTF. In DNA form, the CDR3 reads TGCGCCAGCAGCCAAGAAAGGGAGGGCTATGGCTACACCTTC.

This sequence joins TRBV5-5 and TRBJ2-1; TRBD2 is a possible D gene (6 bases). Trimming pared 2 bases from V and 2 bases from J, leaving 14 bases between. The germline CDR1 and CDR2 sequences are SGHKS and YYEKEE (reference sequence). This CDR3 has 16 amino acids. The CDR3 sequence is CASSFSSGVPYNEQFF. The CDR3 DNA follows: TGTGCCAGCAGCTTTAGTAGCGGAGTCCCCTACAATGAGCAGTTCTTC.

The rearrangement links TRBV27 to TRBJ2-7, with D maybe TRBD2 (5 bases). V dropped 3 bases and J dropped 5 bases, with 20 bases sitting between them. CDR3 length equals 16 residues. Germline CDR1 reads MNHEY; CDR2 reads SMNVEV (reference sequence). CDR3 coding DNA: TGTGCCAGCAGTTTCTTTTTTACGGGGTCCCACAACGAGCAGTACTTC. Its translation: CASSFFFTGSHNEQYF.

This clone turned up a few times. The V call is TRBV27, the J call TRBJ2-7; D is possibly TRBD1 (5 bases). The CDR3 totals 15 residues. Germline CDR1 and CDR2: MNHEY and SMNVEV (reference sequence). Between the trimmed V and J ends, which lost 8 bases and 2 bases, there was a span of 19 bases. For the CDR3, the DNA is TGTGCCAGCCAGCGTGGTGGGGCCGATCCCTACGAGCAGTACTTC. It specifies CASQRGGADPYEQYF.

This chain joins TRBV28 and TRBJ2-1, with TRBD2 matching 14 bases. The V segment lost 6 bases and the J segment 8 bases; nucleotides outside the gene matches: 6. The CDR3 runs 15 residues. Germline V gives CDR1 MDHEN, CDR2 SYDVKM. The CDR3, as DNA: TGTGCCAGCAGACCGGGACTAGCGGGAGTCGATGAGCAGTTCTTC. Protein: CASRPGLAGVDEQFF. The whole variable domain, filled in from reference TRBV28 and TRBJ2-1, reads DVKVTQSSRYLVKRTGEKVFLECVQDMDHENMFWYRQDPGLGLRLIYFSYDVKMKEKGDIPEGYSVSREKKERFSLILESASTNQTSMYLCASRPGLAGVDEQFFGPGTRLTVL.

This clone was counted only a few times. The chain couples TRBV9 to TRBJ1-2; the match to TRBD1 covers 7 bases. The CDR3 covers 15 residues. The trim removed 3 bases at V and 2 bases at J, leaving 7 bases unmatched. Germline V gene sequence: CDR1 SGDLS, CDR2 YYNGEE. The CDR3 DNA sequence: TGTGCCAGCAGCGCAACGACAGGGATAAACTATGGCTACACCTTC. Translation gives CASSATTGINYGYTF.

This clone was detected a few times. J is TRBJ2-3 and V is TRBV5-4; 8 bases match TRBD1. The CDR3 totals 16 residues. Germline V lookup: CDR1 SGHNT, CDR2 YYREEE (reference sequence). The V gene end was trimmed by 4 bases and the J gene end by 3 bases; junction bases not matched to a gene: 10. CDR3 sequence: CASSPITGGRTDTQYF. CDR3 coding DNA: TGTGCCAGCAGCCCTATCACAGGGGGTCGGACAGATACGCAGTATTTT.

The chain uses TRBV11-2 and TRBJ1-2, with 7 bases matching TRBD1. Germline V gene lookup returns CDR1 SGHAT and CDR2 FQNNGV. The CDR3 covers 12 residues. V lost 5 bases to trimming and J lost 8 bases; unmatched junction nucleotides: 5. The CDR3 nucleotides are TGTGCCAGCAGCAGACAGGGCGGAGGCTACACCTTC. This translates into CASSRQGGGYTF. Filled out from reference TRBV11-2 and TRBJ1-2, the complete variable domain reads EAGVAQSPRYKIIEKRQSVAFWCNPISGHATLYWYQQILGQGPKLLIQFQNNGVVDDSQLPKDRFSAERLKGVDSTLKIQPAKLEDSAVYLCASSRQGGGYTFGSGTRLTVV.

The genes are TRBV2 and TRBJ2-6, with D perhaps TRBD1 (6 bases). Trimming cost V 8 bases and J 0 bases, with 11 bases left between them. The germline gives CDR1 SNHLY, CDR2 FYNNEI. This CDR3 spans 15 amino acids. The CDR3 DNA sequence: TGTGCCAGCGGCCGGACAGACTCTGGGGCCAACGTCCTGACTTTC. Residues: CASGRTDSGANVLTF.

The rearrangement joins TRBV4-3 to TRBJ2-3; weak D call: TRBD2 (5 bases). The V end was cut by 10 bases, the J end by 0 bases, with 29 bases between. The germline V gene encodes CDR1 LGHNA and CDR2 YSLEER. The CDR3 runs 19 residues. CDR3 bases: TGCGCCACATCCCGGGGAGAACCACCCACCGCTTCTAGCACAGATACGCAGTATTTT. It encodes CATSRGEPPTASSTDTQYF.

This chain uses TRBV30 with TRBJ2-5; 9 bases fit TRBD1. The CDR3 totals 15 residues. V shed 3 bases and J 5 bases; nucleotides not matched to a gene: 10. CDR1 and CDR2 from the germline V gene are GTSNPN and SVGIG (reference sequence). The CDR3, as DNA: TGTGCCTGGAGCGATGCACAGGGGGCTGAGGAGACCCAGTACTTC. It codes for CAWSDAQGAEETQYF.

This clone was observed a handful of times. The chain has TRBV13 and TRBJ2-2, with TRBD1 matching 7 bases. CDR3 length: 18 amino acids. V dropped 1 base and J dropped 1; count of bases not matched to a gene: 9. Germline lookup yields CDR1 PRHDT and CDR2 FYEKMQ (reference sequence). As DNA, the CDR3 is TGTGCCAGCAGCTTAGTCCGGACAGGACCTATGAACACCGGGGAGCTGTTTTTT. Residues: CASSLVRTGPMNTGELFF.

This clone showed up just a few times. The V gene is TRBV7-9, the J gene TRBJ2-6, with 10 bases matching TRBD1. This CDR3 has 19 amino acids. The J segment lost 1 base and the V segment lost 3 bases, leaving 9 bases of the junction unmatched. Germline values: CDR1 SEHNR, CDR2 FQNEAQ (reference sequence). CDR3 in amino acids: CASSLPRQGALSGANVLTF. The CDR3, as DNA: TGTGCCAGCAGCTTGCCCCGACAGGGGGCGTTATCTGGGGCCAACGTCCTGACTTTC. The full variable domain, completed using reference TRBV7-9 and TRBJ2-6, is DTGVSQNPRHKITKRGQNVTFRCDPISEHNRLYWYRQTLGQGPEFLTYFQNEAQLEKSRLLSDRFSAERPKGSFSTLEIQRTEQGDSAMYLCASSLPRQGALSGANVLTFGAGSRLTVL.

This chain connects TRBV7-2 to TRBJ2-7; no firm D call. This CDR3 has 14 residues. CDR1 and CDR2 (germline): SGHTA, FQGNSA. V dropped 4 bases and J dropped 0 bases, with 10 bases sitting between them. The CDR3 region is CASSSGLYSYEQYF. CDR3 DNA sequence: TGTGCCAGCAGCTCAGGCCTCTACTCCTACGAGCAGTACTTC.

The gene calls are TRBV4-3 and TRBJ1-3, with TRBD1 as a possible D gene (5 bases). V shed 0 bases and J shed 0 bases, with 9 bases lying between them. The germline V gene encodes CDR1 LGHNA and CDR2 YSLEER. CDR3 length equals 16 residues. For the CDR3, the DNA is TGCGCCAGCAGCCAAGAATACAGGTTCTCTGGAAACACCATATATTTT. Amino acids: CASSQEYRFSGNTIYF.